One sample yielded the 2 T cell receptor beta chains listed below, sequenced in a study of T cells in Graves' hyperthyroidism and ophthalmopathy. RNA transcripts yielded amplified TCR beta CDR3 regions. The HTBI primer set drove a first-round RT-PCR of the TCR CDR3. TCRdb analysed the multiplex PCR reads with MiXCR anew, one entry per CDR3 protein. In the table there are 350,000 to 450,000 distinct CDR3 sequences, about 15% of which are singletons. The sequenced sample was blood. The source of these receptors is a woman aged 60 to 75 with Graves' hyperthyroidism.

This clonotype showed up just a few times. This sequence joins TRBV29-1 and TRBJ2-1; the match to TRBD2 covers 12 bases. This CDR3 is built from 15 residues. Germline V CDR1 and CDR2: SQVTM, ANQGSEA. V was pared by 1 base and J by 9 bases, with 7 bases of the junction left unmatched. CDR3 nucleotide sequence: TGCAGCGTTGAAGGGCGACTAGCGGGAGTGGGTGAGCAGTTCTTC. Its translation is CSVEGRLAGVGEQFF.

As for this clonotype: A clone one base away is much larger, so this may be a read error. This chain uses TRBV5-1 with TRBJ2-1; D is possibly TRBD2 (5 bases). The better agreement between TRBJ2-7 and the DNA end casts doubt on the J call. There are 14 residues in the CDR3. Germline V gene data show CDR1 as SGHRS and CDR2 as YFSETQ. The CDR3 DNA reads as TGCGCCAGCAGCTTGGGCGTCGGGAACAATGAGCAGTACTTC. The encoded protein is CASSLGVGNNEQYF.